The present entry profiles one T cell receptor beta chain with its context. The junction does not match germline at one end; this may be a read error. Combining a sample-barcoded 5' primer with a J-beta primer mix, a second PCR ran for about 7 to 11 cycles. TCRdb re-called the 5' RACE reads through MiXCR, storing one row per CDR3 protein. The table includes approximately 1,000,000 distinct CDR3 sequences, around two fifths detected once. The CDR3 is 13 residues long. Germline lookup yields CDR1 KGHDR and CDR2 SFDVKD. These data are taken from a study of blood T cells in healthy people across ages. Source material: blood. This receptor was obtained from a man between 18 and 35 years old in good health. The V gene is TRBV24-1, the J gene TRBJ1-2; D is unclear. CDR3 residues: CAASDSGPSGYTF. The CDR3 DNA is TGTGCCGCCAGTGATTCTGGTCCATCGGGCTACACCTTC.